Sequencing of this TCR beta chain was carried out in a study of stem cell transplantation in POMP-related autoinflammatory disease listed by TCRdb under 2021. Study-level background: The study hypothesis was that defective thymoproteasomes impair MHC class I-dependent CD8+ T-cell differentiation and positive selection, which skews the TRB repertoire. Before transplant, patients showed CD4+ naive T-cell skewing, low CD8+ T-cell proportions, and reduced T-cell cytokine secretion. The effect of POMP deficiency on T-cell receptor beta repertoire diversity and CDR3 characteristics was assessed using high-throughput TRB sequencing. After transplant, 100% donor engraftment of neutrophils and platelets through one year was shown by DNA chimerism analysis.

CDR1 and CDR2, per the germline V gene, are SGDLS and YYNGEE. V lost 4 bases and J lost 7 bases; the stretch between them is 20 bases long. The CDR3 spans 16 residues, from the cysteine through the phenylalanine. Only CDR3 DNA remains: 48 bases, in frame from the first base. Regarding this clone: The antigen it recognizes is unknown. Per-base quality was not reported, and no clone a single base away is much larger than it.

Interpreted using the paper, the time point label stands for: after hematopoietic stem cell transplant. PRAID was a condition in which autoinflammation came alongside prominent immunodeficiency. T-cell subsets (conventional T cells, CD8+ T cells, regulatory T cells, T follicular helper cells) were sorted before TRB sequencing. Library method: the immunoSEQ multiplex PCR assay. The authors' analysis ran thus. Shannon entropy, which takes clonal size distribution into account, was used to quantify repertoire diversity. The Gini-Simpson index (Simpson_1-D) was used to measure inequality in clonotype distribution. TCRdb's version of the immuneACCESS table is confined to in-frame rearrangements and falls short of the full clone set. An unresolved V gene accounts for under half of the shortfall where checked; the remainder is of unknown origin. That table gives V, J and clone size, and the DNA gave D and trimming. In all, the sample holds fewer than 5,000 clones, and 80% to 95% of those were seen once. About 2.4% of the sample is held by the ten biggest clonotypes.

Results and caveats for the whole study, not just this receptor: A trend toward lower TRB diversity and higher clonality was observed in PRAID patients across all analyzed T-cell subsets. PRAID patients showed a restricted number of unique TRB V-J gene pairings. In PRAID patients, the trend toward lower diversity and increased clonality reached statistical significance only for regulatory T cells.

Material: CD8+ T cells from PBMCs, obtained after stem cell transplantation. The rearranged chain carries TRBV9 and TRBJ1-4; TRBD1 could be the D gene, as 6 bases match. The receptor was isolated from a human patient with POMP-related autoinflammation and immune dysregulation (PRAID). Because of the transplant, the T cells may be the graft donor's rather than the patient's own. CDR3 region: CASSPEGRQGSEKLFF. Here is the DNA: TGTGCCAGCAGCCCCGAAGGACGGCAGGGGTCTGAAAAACTGTTTTTT. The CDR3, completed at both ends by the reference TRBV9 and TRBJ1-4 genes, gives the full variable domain DSGVTQTPKHLITATGQRVTLRCSPRSGDLSVYWYQQSLDQGLQFLIQYYNGEERAKGNILERFSAQQFPDLHSELNLSSLELGDSALYFCASSPEGRQGSEKLFFGSGTQLSVL.